The next 17 T cell receptor beta chains were all read from a single sample in a study of blood T cell repertoires in COVID-19. Produced via immunoSEQ multiplex PCR; TCRdb's table is partial and in-frame only. The data contain about 110,000 clones, under 75% of them singletons. Source material: peripheral blood. The receptors originated from a woman in her sixties with acute or convalescent COVID-19.

This sequence joins TRBV12-3 or TRBV12-4 and TRBJ2-1; no firm D call. Trimming took off 2 bases at V and 7 bases at J, with 9 bases between the two ends. The CDR3 spans 13 residues. In DNA form, the CDR3 reads TGTGCCAGCAGTTTAAGAAGCACGAATGAGCAGTTCTTC. Translation gives CASSLRSTNEQFF.

The chain links TRBV30 to TRBJ1-2, with 7 bases fitting TRBD1. V shed 6 bases, J shed 4 bases, and the junction held 8 bases outside the gene matches. Germline V lookup: CDR1 GTSNPN, CDR2 SVGIG (reference sequence). The CDR3 has 13 amino acids. The CDR3, as DNA: TGTGCCTGCGGACAGGCGATTGGCTATGGCTACACCTTC. Translation gives CACGQAIGYGYTF.

The V call is TRBV6-5, the J call TRBJ1-2; 10 positions match TRBD1. This CDR3 has 14 amino acids. Germline loops: CDR1 MNHEY, CDR2 SVGAGI. V shed 5 bases, J shed 8 bases, and the junction held 8 bases outside the gene matches. The DNA of the CDR3 is TGTGCCAGCAGTACCGGACAGGGGGTACTGGGCTACACCTTC. This encodes CASSTGQGVLGYTF.

V and J are TRBV5-1 and TRBJ1-1, with 7 bases matching TRBD1. Looked up from germline, CDR1 is SGHRS and CDR2 is YFSETQ. The CDR3 loop spans 14 amino acids. J gave up 3 bases and V 4 bases, and 6 bases lay outside the gene matches. The DNA of the CDR3 is TGCGCCAGCAGCCCAAGACAGGGAGACACTGAAGCTTTCTTT. The encoded protein is CASSPRQGDTEAFF.

In its sample, this clone was seen a few times. The V gene is TRBV5-1, the J gene TRBJ2-5, with TRBD2 matching 8 bases. Germline CDR1 and CDR2: SGHRS and YFSETQ. CDR3 length equals 15 residues. J gave up 11 bases and V 3 bases, and 15 bases lay outside the gene matches. The CDR3 sequence is CASSSQGGGGSKQYF. The CDR3 coding sequence is TGCGCCAGCAGCTCCCAGGGTGGCGGGGGGTCGAAACAGTACTTC.

This clone showed up just once. The V and J genes are TRBV14 and TRBJ1-5; tentatively, D is TRBD1 (5 bases). The V gene's germline CDR1 is SGHDN and CDR2 FVKESK. V lost 1 base, J lost 2 bases, and 15 bases lay in between. This CDR3 has 17 amino acids. The CDR3, as DNA: TGTGCCAGCAGCCAAGCCTTCGGGGGGTTTGGCAATCAGCCCCAGCATTTT. It is translated as CASSQAFGGFGNQPQHF.

V is TRBV6-1 and J is TRBJ1-5, with TRBD1 matching over 9 bases. The CDR3 covers 16 residues. V was pared by 0 bases and J by 4 bases, with 4 bases of the junction left unmatched. Germline CDR1 and CDR2: MNHNS and SASEGT. This CDR3 reads CASSEASGQGNQPQHF. The CDR3 nucleotides read TGTGCCAGCAGTGAAGCCTCGGGACAGGGTAATCAGCCCCAGCATTTT.

The DNA of the CDR3 is TGTGCCAGCAGCTCTTCAGGGACAACGAATGAGCAGTTCTTC. Amino acid sequence: CASSSSGTTNEQFF. This chain joins TRBV7-2 and TRBJ2-1; perhaps TRBD1 as D (6 bases). Germline lookup yields CDR1 SGHTA and CDR2 FQGNSA. CDR3 length: 14 residues. V gave up 4 bases and J gave up 7 bases, with 14 bases separating them.

V and J are TRBV7-9 and TRBJ2-2; 9 bases line up with TRBD1. V lost 5 bases and J lost 2; bases outside the gene matches: 3. This CDR3 contains 15 residues. Per the germline V gene, CDR1 is SEHNR and CDR2 is FQNEAQ (reference sequence). This CDR3 reads CASSKGQGNTGELFF. The CDR3 DNA is TGTGCCAGCAGCAAGGGACAGGGAAACACCGGGGAGCTGTTTTTT.

The chain employs TRBV9 and TRBJ2-2; 13 nucleotides agree with TRBD2. From germline, CDR1 is SGDLS and CDR2 YYNGEE. The CDR3 has 18 residues. V trimming: 4 bases; J trimming: 2 bases; junction bases outside the gene matches: 8. Here the CDR3 reads CASSLRLAGGFNTGELFF. In DNA, the CDR3 is TGTGCCAGCAGCCTCCGACTAGCGGGGGGTTTTAACACCGGGGAGCTGTTTTTT.

The chain has TRBV30 and TRBJ2-1, with D perhaps matching TRBD1 (6 bases). Germline V lookup: CDR1 GTSNPN, CDR2 SVGIG (reference sequence). V gave up 2 bases and J gave up 4 bases, with 15 bases separating them. This CDR3 has 15 residues. CDR3 bases: TGTGCCTGGAGTCCTCCCGGGACACCTTACAATGAGCAGTTCTTC. Its translation: CAWSPPGTPYNEQFF.

The chain has TRBV6-2 or TRBV6-3 and TRBJ2-7, with 7 bases lining up with TRBD1. The germline CDR1 and CDR2 sequences are MNHEY and SVGEGT. V lost 0 bases, J lost 4 bases, and 15 bases stayed unmatched. The CDR3 spans 18 residues. This CDR3 is CASSYSGQATVHGYEQYF. The CDR3 DNA reads TGTGCCAGCAGTTACTCCGGACAGGCAACAGTCCACGGGTACGAGCAGTACTTC.

This clone was seen just once. The CDR3 reads CASSLSGSLRNEQFF. The CDR3 nucleotides are TGTGCCAGCAGCTTATCCGGGTCTCTTCGCAATGAGCAGTTCTTC. The V gene is TRBV7-2, the J gene TRBJ2-1; D uncertain. V dropped 2 bases and J dropped 6 bases, with 14 bases sitting between them. Germline V CDR1 and CDR2: SGHTA, FQGNSA. This CDR3 has 15 amino acids.

Note on this clone: Relative to the germline gene, one junction end is altered; a read error may explain this. This CDR3 is CASSPQGGNQPQHF. In DNA form, the CDR3 reads TGTGCCAGCTCTCCACAGGGGGGCAATCAGCCCCAGCATTTT. This chain connects TRBV18 to TRBJ1-5; 8 nucleotides line up with TRBD1. The V gene's germline CDR1 is KGHSH and CDR2 LQKENI. This CDR3 has 14 residues.

This clone appeared a single time. This chain uses TRBV5-5 with TRBJ2-7; 8 positions agree with TRBD1. This CDR3 is 15 amino acids long. The junction had 9 bases not matched to a gene; V was cut back by 1 base and J by 6 bases. The V gene's germline CDR1 is SGHKS and CDR2 YYEKEE (reference sequence). CDR3 loop: CASSLLDRESLEQYF. The CDR3 DNA is TGTGCCAGCAGCTTGCTGGACAGGGAATCCCTCGAGCAGTACTTC. Combining the CDR3 with reference TRBV5-5 and TRBJ2-7 gives the whole variable domain DAGVTQSPTHLIKTRGQQVTLRCSPISGHKSVSWYQQVLGQGPQFIFQYYEKEERGRGNFPDRFSARQFPNYSSELNVNALLLGDSALYLCASSLLDRESLEQYFGPGTRLTVT.

V and J are TRBV12-3 or TRBV12-4 and TRBJ2-1; D uncertain. The V end was cut by 6 bases, the J end by 7 bases, with 10 bases between. CDR3 length equals 12 residues. CDR3 in amino acids: CASSAPGNEQFF. Written as DNA, the CDR3 is TGTGCCAGCAGCGCACCCGGTAATGAGCAGTTCTTC.

The chain has TRBV13 and TRBJ2-3; TRBD1 might be the D (5 bases). The CDR3 is 16 amino acids. The germline gives CDR1 PRHDT, CDR2 FYEKMQ (reference sequence). V lost 5 bases and J lost 2, with 17 bases in between. The CDR3 DNA reads as TGTGCCAGCAGCGACCCTCGCAGGGCCTCCACAGATACGCAGTATTTT. Translated, it gives CASSDPRRASTDTQYF.